This T cell receptor beta chain was recovered during a study of beta chain features in type 1 diabetes. Germline values: CDR1 DFQATT, CDR2 SNEGSKA (reference sequence). This CDR3 spans 11 amino acids. The V and J ends lost 8 bases and 0 bases respectively, with 7 bases between them. Sequencing targeted expressed TCRB transcripts, as all isolated RNA had been reverse transcribed. Assay: immunoSEQ multiplex PCR; the TCRdb copy retains only in-frame clones and omits some. Among roughly 340,000 clones listed, approximately 12% were seen once. Donors underwent one heparinised blood draw, 95 to 150 mL on average. Of note for this clone: Antigen: not known.

Study results and limitations: Insertions were fewer and deletions more numerous at VDJ junctions in type 1 diabetes patients. Type 1 diabetes patients showed a moderate but significant shortening of TCRB CDR3s in all four CD4+ subsets.

This chain joins TRBV20-1 and TRBJ1-1; D gene uncertain. The sample consisted of naive CD4+ T cells from blood. This TCR was recovered from a woman under 30 with type 1 diabetes. In DNA, the CDR3 is TGCAGTCAGAACATGAACACTGAAGCTTTCTTT. Translated: CSQNMNTEAFF.